A selection of T cell receptor beta chains follows, all from one sample in a study of cytomegalovirus exposure and HLA in healthy donors. TCRdb keeps only in-frame clones here, not all; method: immunoSEQ multiplex PCR. The sample lists under 200,000 clones, 68% occurring once. Sequencing used PBMCs. The receptors were gathered from a man aged 50 to 59 in good health and CMV-seronegative. The CDR3 runs from the conserved cysteine through the conserved F or W. Clone size is shown for a subset of rows, as once, few, many or a class of expanded clone.

j_call: TRBJ2-5; cdr3_length: 16; clone_size: -; v_call: TRBV5-1; cdr3_aa: CASSSGASGMQETQYF
j_call: TRBJ2-5; cdr3_length: 17; clone_size: -; v_call: TRBV7-2; cdr3_aa: CASSLSRSGGYQETQYF
j_call: TRBJ1-5; cdr3_length: 11; clone_size: -; v_call: TRBV23-1; cdr3_aa: CASSGREPQHF
j_call: TRBJ2-5; cdr3_length: 17; clone_size: -; v_call: TRBV7-6; cdr3_aa: CASSLAGTSGGRETQYF
j_call: TRBJ1-5; cdr3_length: 16; clone_size: -; v_call: TRBV2; cdr3_aa: CASSPPTGVSNQPQHF
j_call: TRBJ1-1; cdr3_length: 12; clone_size: -; v_call: TRBV5-1; cdr3_aa: CASSLGSAEAFF
j_call: TRBJ1-2; cdr3_length: 13; clone_size: -; v_call: TRBV15; cdr3_aa: CATSRDSDYGYTF
j_call: TRBJ2-5; cdr3_length: 13; clone_size: few; v_call: TRBV11-3; cdr3_aa: CASSPGTAETQYF
j_call: TRBJ1-5; cdr3_length: 15; clone_size: -; v_call: TRBV19; cdr3_aa: CASTLDRSSNQPQHF
j_call: TRBJ2-3; cdr3_length: 20; clone_size: -; v_call: TRBV15; cdr3_aa: CATSRDGRRTGTSNRDTQYF
j_call: TRBJ2-7; cdr3_length: 12; clone_size: -; v_call: TRBV5-4; cdr3_aa: CASSPYRDEQYF
j_call: TRBJ2-5; cdr3_length: 15; clone_size: -; v_call: TRBV7-2; cdr3_aa: CASSPGWALQETQYF
j_call: TRBJ1-2; cdr3_length: 15; clone_size: -; v_call: TRBV5-4; cdr3_aa: CASSLGQGARYGYTF
j_call: TRBJ1-1; cdr3_length: 17; clone_size: -; v_call: TRBV11-2; cdr3_aa: CASSLVRNRGRGTEAFF
j_call: TRBJ2-6; cdr3_length: 17; clone_size: few; v_call: TRBV4-3; cdr3_aa: CASSPSGGAAGANVLTF
j_call: TRBJ2-1; cdr3_length: 14; clone_size: -; v_call: TRBV18; cdr3_aa: CASSPLDSYNEQFF
j_call: TRBJ2-2; cdr3_length: 15; clone_size: -; v_call: TRBV11-2; cdr3_aa: CASSRTTGNTGELFF
j_call: TRBJ2-2; cdr3_length: 13; clone_size: -; v_call: TRBV5-1; cdr3_aa: CASSLDGAGELFF
j_call: TRBJ2-3; cdr3_length: 14; clone_size: -; v_call: TRBV11-2; cdr3_aa: CASSPRLSTDTQYF
j_call: TRBJ2-3; cdr3_length: 13; clone_size: -; v_call: TRBV7-3; cdr3_aa: CASSLTAADTQYF
j_call: TRBJ2-1; cdr3_length: 14; clone_size: -; v_call: TRBV5-1; cdr3_aa: CASSPLTVGNEQFF
j_call: TRBJ2-6; cdr3_length: 17; clone_size: -; v_call: TRBV11-2; cdr3_aa: CASSLDPPGTGANVLTF
j_call: TRBJ2-7; cdr3_length: 15; clone_size: -; v_call: TRBV7-2; cdr3_aa: CASSFKGQGVYEQYF
j_call: TRBJ1-3; cdr3_length: 14; clone_size: -; v_call: TRBV9; cdr3_aa: CASSVDRWDNTIYF
j_call: TRBJ1-3; cdr3_length: 15; clone_size: -; v_call: TRBV18; cdr3_aa: CASSPGTGSGNTIYF
j_call: TRBJ2-7; cdr3_length: 15; clone_size: -; v_call: TRBV7-6; cdr3_aa: CASSLYSGATYEQYF
j_call: TRBJ1-4; cdr3_length: 15; clone_size: few; v_call: TRBV7-9; cdr3_aa: CASTPRQGVEEKLFF
j_call: TRBJ2-2; cdr3_length: 15; clone_size: -; v_call: TRBV28; cdr3_aa: CASSPPKFGTGELFF
j_call: TRBJ2-5; cdr3_length: 15; clone_size: -; v_call: TRBV7-6; cdr3_aa: CASSLAQTSGETQYF
j_call: TRBJ2-3; cdr3_length: 17; clone_size: -; v_call: TRBV2; cdr3_aa: CASSPEGLAESTDTQYF
j_call: TRBJ1-4; cdr3_length: 16; clone_size: once; v_call: TRBV7-2; cdr3_aa: CASSQPGTGGYEKLFF
j_call: TRBJ2-3; cdr3_length: 14; clone_size: -; v_call: TRBV7-9; cdr3_aa: CASSSARGSDTQYF
j_call: TRBJ1-2; cdr3_length: 15; clone_size: -; v_call: TRBV4-2; cdr3_aa: CASSPPEQNFGGYTF
j_call: TRBJ2-3; cdr3_length: 15; clone_size: -; v_call: TRBV18; cdr3_aa: CASSPGALPTDTQYF
j_call: TRBJ2-1; cdr3_length: 16; clone_size: -; v_call: TRBV11-2; cdr3_aa: CASSGGGGVTYNEQFF
j_call: TRBJ1-2; cdr3_length: 15; clone_size: few; v_call: TRBV18; cdr3_aa: CASSLSPGQGDGYTF
j_call: TRBJ1-4; cdr3_length: 17; clone_size: few; v_call: TRBV7-8; cdr3_aa: CASSITGTGSLNEKLFF
j_call: TRBJ2-7; cdr3_length: 13; clone_size: few; v_call: TRBV7-8; cdr3_aa: CASRRGIRDEQYF
j_call: TRBJ2-1; cdr3_length: 15; clone_size: once; v_call: TRBV5-4; cdr3_aa: CASSPSGNSYNEQFF
j_call: TRBJ1-1; cdr3_length: 16; clone_size: -; v_call: TRBV18; cdr3_aa: CASSPQRGIGNTEAFF
j_call: TRBJ2-3; cdr3_length: 16; clone_size: -; v_call: TRBV5-1; cdr3_aa: CASSLDLVRNTDTQYF
j_call: TRBJ1-3; cdr3_length: 16; clone_size: -; v_call: TRBV19; cdr3_aa: CATHGRGTVSGNTIYF
j_call: TRBJ2-7; cdr3_length: 14; clone_size: medium-sized; v_call: TRBV2; cdr3_aa: CANTHTRSSYEQYF
j_call: TRBJ1-3; cdr3_length: 15; clone_size: -; v_call: TRBV28; cdr3_aa: CASSVSYRVGNTIYF
j_call: TRBJ1-1; cdr3_length: 14; clone_size: -; v_call: TRBV2; cdr3_aa: CASSDSSRGTEAFF
j_call: TRBJ1-6; cdr3_length: 14; clone_size: -; v_call: TRBV7-3; cdr3_aa: CASSLGQHNSPLHF
j_call: TRBJ1-2; cdr3_length: 15; clone_size: -; v_call: TRBV7-6; cdr3_aa: CASSPRGQRGYGYTF
j_call: TRBJ2-3; cdr3_length: 15; clone_size: few; v_call: TRBV4-2; cdr3_aa: CASSQDNAGVNTQYF
j_call: TRBJ1-1; cdr3_length: 13; clone_size: -; v_call: TRBV5-1; cdr3_aa: CASSADRATEAFF
j_call: TRBJ1-4; cdr3_length: 17; clone_size: few; v_call: TRBV7-9; cdr3_aa: CASSLWTGGRTNEKLFF
j_call: TRBJ1-4; cdr3_length: 15; clone_size: -; v_call: TRBV19; cdr3_aa: CASSATGVANEKLFF
j_call: TRBJ2-2; cdr3_length: 15; clone_size: -; v_call: TRBV5-1; cdr3_aa: CASSEGQPNTGELFF
j_call: TRBJ1-1; cdr3_length: 14; clone_size: few; v_call: TRBV6-1; cdr3_aa: CASSGHGENTEAFF
j_call: TRBJ2-3; cdr3_length: 17; clone_size: -; v_call: TRBV4-1; cdr3_aa: CASTLYPLGRRTDTQYF
j_call: TRBJ2-1; cdr3_length: 13; clone_size: -; v_call: TRBV28; cdr3_aa: CASSWGSGTGGFF
j_call: TRBJ1-2; cdr3_length: 15; clone_size: -; v_call: TRBV6-5; cdr3_aa: CASRRTGAGNYGYTF
j_call: TRBJ1-4; cdr3_length: 16; clone_size: -; v_call: TRBV11-2; cdr3_aa: CASNNRGEGIDEKLFF
j_call: TRBJ2-1; cdr3_length: 13; clone_size: -; v_call: TRBV7-9; cdr3_aa: CASSLSGGDEQFF
j_call: TRBJ1-2; cdr3_length: 14; clone_size: -; v_call: TRBV6-5; cdr3_aa: CASSVGLFQGGYTF